The T cell receptor beta chain described here comes from a study of radiation and T cells in renal cell carcinoma. Findings and caveats of the study: Top tumor clonotypes rose in blood 2 weeks post-radiation, then contracted.

Time point described: baseline pretreatment blood. Treatment here: 15 Gy SBRT to primary tumor, nephrectomy 4 weeks later. Profiled with immunoSEQ multiplex PCR; TCRdb holds only in-frame clones, not every one. The sample shows 130,000 or so clones, 75% to 90% of them seen only once. Notes on this clone: Its antigen is still unknown.

Here the sequenced sample was blood, taken from a patient whose treatment included radiotherapy and nephrectomy. The sequence was obtained from a woman between 50 and 59 years old with renal cell carcinoma.

CDR3 DNA: TGCGCCAGCAGCCCACCTAGCGGCTACTACAATGAGCAGTTCTTC. Residues: CASSPPSGYYNEQFF. The V gene is TRBV4-1, the J gene TRBJ2-1; 7 nucleotides line up with TRBD2. Germline V gene data show CDR1 as MGHRA and CDR2 as YSYEKL. The CDR3 sequence is 15 residues long. Trimming cost V 4 bases and J 3 bases; bases outside gene matches: 6.